The clone carrying this T cell receptor beta chain has a single count. Its antigen is not identified. The assay was immunoSEQ multiplex PCR, and TCRdb's table has in-frame clones only and misses some. The repertoire holds about 94,000 clones, with roughly 88% as singletons. These data come from a study of T cell responses to AZD1222 COVID-19 vaccine. CDR1 and CDR2 (germline): ENHRY, SYGVKD. The ends were cut back, 6 bases at V and 5 bases at J, with 13 bases in the middle. The CDR3 is 13 amino acids. Regarding the study as a whole: Clonal diversity may have been underestimated in mostly white British donors.

The chain employs TRBV10-3 and TRBJ1-1, with D perhaps matching TRBD1 (6 bases). The sequencing used peripheral blood, collected on day 0 of AZD1222 vaccination. This clonotype was obtained from an adult in good health. The CDR3 coding sequence is TGTGCCATCAGGAGGACAGAAGGAACTGAAGCTTTCTTT. Its protein is CAIRRTEGTEAFF.